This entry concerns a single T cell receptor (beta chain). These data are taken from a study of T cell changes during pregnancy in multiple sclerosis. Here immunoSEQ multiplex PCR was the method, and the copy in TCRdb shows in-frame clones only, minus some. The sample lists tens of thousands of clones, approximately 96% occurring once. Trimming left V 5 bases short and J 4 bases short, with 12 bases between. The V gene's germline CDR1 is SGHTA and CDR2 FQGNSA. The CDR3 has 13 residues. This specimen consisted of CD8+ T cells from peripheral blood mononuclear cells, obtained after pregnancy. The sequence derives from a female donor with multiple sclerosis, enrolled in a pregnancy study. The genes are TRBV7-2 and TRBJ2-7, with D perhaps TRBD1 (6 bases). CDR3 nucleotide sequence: TGTGCCAGCAGCCTAAAAACAGGGTACGAGCAGTACTTC. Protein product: CASSLKTGYEQYF.